The present T cell receptor beta chain was sequenced within a study of post-analysis software for immune sequencing data. The overall study: Disease trajectories encompassed relapsing-remitting, secondary progressive and progressive-relapsing multiple sclerosis. General study findings and limits: Controls showed lower frequencies than patients for five TRBV segments, and TRBV5-6, TRBV5-1 and TRBV20-1 were among these. Multiple sclerosis patients had significantly lower normalized Chao1 diversity than controls. Batch-mates among the samples co-clustered strongly by F measure.

Unique molecular identifiers tagged the TCR beta cDNA libraries. The source material, about 0.85 to 11 million T cells, gave rise to 450,000 to 550,000 cDNA molecules. MiXCR was run by TCRdb on the PCR reads, yielding one entry per CDR3 protein. The sample carries about 540,000 distinct CDR3 sequences, 34% recorded once. V dropped 0 bases and J dropped 8 bases, with 13 bases sitting between them. CDR3 length equals 14 residues. Germline V lookup: CDR1 MGHRA, CDR2 YSYEKL. Points on this clonotype: Antigen: not known.

This clonotype was sampled from a girl aged 2-17 years with multiple sclerosis. The material sequenced was blood. The V gene is TRBV4-1, the J gene TRBJ1-2; D uncertain. The CDR3 region has the DNA TGCGCCAGCAGCCAAGATCGACGGTTAGAGGGCTACACCTTC. This sequence encodes CASSQDRRLEGYTF.